The 5 T cell receptor beta chains below come from one sample, sequenced in a study of blood T cell repertoires in COVID-19. TCRdb keeps only in-frame clones here, not all; method: immunoSEQ multiplex PCR. Altogether roughly 18,000 clones are present, 85% being singletons, with the ten largest covering under 75%. Sequencing was performed on peripheral blood. These receptors were taken from a man older than 75 with acute or convalescent COVID-19.

The chain carries TRBV19 and TRBJ1-3; D is undetermined. CDR3 length equals 16 residues. V was clipped by 3 bases and J by 0 bases, with 12 bases between them. Germline-derived CDR1 and CDR2 are LNHDA and SQIVND (reference sequence). DNA of the CDR3: TGTGCCAGTAGTATCGGGAGGGCCAGCTCTGGAAACACCATATATTTT. The encoded protein is CASSIGRASSGNTIYF.

This chain uses TRBV29-1 with TRBJ2-3; D gene ambiguous. There are 13 residues in the CDR3. Germline values: CDR1 SQVTM, CDR2 ANQGSEA. The V end was cut by 5 bases, the J end by 7 bases, with 16 bases between. CDR3 sequence reads: CSVKQTNSNTQYF. The CDR3 DNA follows: TGCAGCGTTAAACAGACGAATTCGAATACGCAGTATTTT.

V gene TRBV6-4 combines with J gene TRBJ2-3; TRBD2 matches at 13 bases. The germline gives CDR1 MRHNA, CDR2 SNTAGT. This CDR3 region has 16 residues. The V segment lost 0 bases and the J segment 4 bases; nucleotides outside the gene matches: 1. In DNA form, the CDR3 reads TGTGCCAGCAGTGACTCGACTAGCGGGGGGCCAGATACGCAGTATTTT. This translates into CASSDSTSGGPDTQYF.

V is TRBV27 and J is TRBJ2-1, with 7 positions matching TRBD2. CDR1 and CDR2 from the germline V gene are MNHEY and SMNVEV (reference sequence). V lost 7 bases and J lost 7; bases outside the gene matches: 10. The CDR3 is made up of 14 amino acids. The CDR3 sequence is CASTRGDRRNEQFF. The CDR3 bases are TGTGCCAGCACTCGGGGGGACCGGAGGAATGAGCAGTTCTTC.

V usage is TRBV28 and J usage is TRBJ1-2; D may be TRBD1 (5 bases). Trimming took off 7 bases at V and 8 bases at J, with 20 bases between the two ends. Germline CDR1 is MDHEN and CDR2 is SYDVKM. This CDR3 spans 14 amino acids. The CDR3 sequence: CASIPSVTATGYTF. Written as DNA, the CDR3 is TGTGCCAGCATCCCGTCCGTGACAGCCACCGGCTACACCTTC.